These 26 T cell receptor beta chains were sequenced from one sample in a study of post-analysis software for immune sequencing data. Researchers reported that TCR beta cDNA libraries carried unique molecular identifiers. TCRdb called the PCR reads again in MiXCR, with one record for every CDR3 protein. The sample lists 750,000 to 950,000 distinct CDR3 sequences, about 45% occurring once. Study results and limitations: Patients carried several TRBV segments more frequently than controls did, and TRBV5-6, TRBV5-1 and TRBV20-1 were among them.

Their target antigens are unknown. Sequencing was done on a sample of blood. Receptors were obtained from a girl aged 5-17 years with multiple sclerosis.

The chain joins TRBV20-1 to TRBJ2-7, with 11 bases aligning to TRBD2. This CDR3 contains 13 residues. V lost 3 bases, J lost 4 bases, and 2 bases stayed unmatched. Per the germline V gene, CDR1 is DFQATT and CDR2 is SNEGSKA (reference sequence). The CDR3 reads CSASLAGGYEQYF. The CDR3 nucleotides are TGCAGTGCTAGTCTAGCGGGAGGATACGAGCAGTACTTC.

This clonotype has only a few counts. The gene calls are TRBV30 and TRBJ2-5; TRBD2 matches 7 bases. The trim removed 0 bases at V and 4 bases at J, leaving 8 bases unmatched. Per germline, CDR1 GTSNPN and CDR2 SVGIG (reference sequence). The CDR3 totals 15 residues. The CDR3 loop is CAWSVGLGGGETQYF. The CDR3 nucleotides read TGTGCCTGGAGTGTAGGACTAGGAGGAGGAGAGACCCAGTACTTC.

With regard to this clonotype: One end of the junction is discordant with germline, which a read error may explain. This sequence joins TRBV29-1 and TRBJ1-2, with 9 bases that match TRBD1. The CDR3 totals 14 residues. Per the germline V gene, CDR1 is SQVTM and CDR2 is ANQGSEA. The CDR3 here is CSVARTGVNYGYTF. CDR3 in DNA: TGCAGCGTTGCCCGGACAGGGGTAAACTATGGCTACACCTTT.

The V gene is TRBV6-6, the J gene TRBJ2-7; 11 bases match TRBD1. Germline V CDR1 and CDR2: MNHNY, SVGAGI (reference sequence). The CDR3 is 15 residues long. Trimming at V came to 5 bases and at J to 2 bases, leaving 5 bases not matched to a gene. CDR3 region: CASSTQGQGAYEQYF. The CDR3 DNA reads as TGTGCCAGCAGTACCCAGGGACAGGGGGCCTACGAGCAGTACTTC.

This clonotype was counted a single time. The chain links TRBV5-1 to TRBJ2-5; the D gene is possibly TRBD2 (5 bases). The CDR3 has 13 residues. V was pared by 7 bases and J by 5 bases, with 15 bases between. Germline assignment: CDR1 SGHRS and CDR2 YFSETQ. The CDR3 sequence is CASGVSERETQYF. In nucleotides, the CDR3 is TGCGCCAGCGGGGTTTCAGAGCGGGAGACCCAGTACTTC.

The genes are TRBV2 and TRBJ2-1, with TRBD2 identical over 12 bases. Germline lookup yields CDR1 SNHLY and CDR2 FYNNEI. J lost 9 bases, V lost 6 bases, and 6 bases had no gene match. The length of the CDR3 is 14 residues. The CDR3, as DNA: TGTGCCAGCAGAGCACTAGCGGGAGGACTTGAGCAGTTCTTC. It translates to CASRALAGGLEQFF.

The chain recombines TRBV3-1 with TRBJ1-2; perhaps TRBD1 as D (5 bases). CDR3 length: 15 amino acids. CDR1 and CDR2 from the germline V gene are LGHDT and YNNKEL (reference sequence). V was trimmed by 6 bases and J by 8 bases, leaving 22 bases between them. This chain's CDR3 is CASSSPDTSFKGYTF. CDR3 in DNA: TGTGCCAGCAGTTCTCCGGACACCTCGTTTAAAGGCTACACCTTC.

The chain has TRBV6-2 or TRBV6-3 and TRBJ2-1, with TRBD2 identical over 15 bases. The CDR3 is 15 residues long. Losses at the gene ends were 6 bases for V and 6 bases for J; bases not matched to a gene: 3. In germline, CDR1 is MNHEY, CDR2 SVGEGT. The CDR3 loop reads CASRRGLAGGNEQFF. In DNA, the CDR3 is TGTGCCAGCAGGCGGGGACTAGCGGGAGGCAATGAGCAGTTCTTC.

The CDR3 loop is CASSLLGRGGNNSPLHF. CDR3 nucleotide sequence: TGTGCCAGCAGCTTACTGGGCCGTGGCGGAAATAATTCACCCCTCCACTTT. This chain uses TRBV7-6 with TRBJ1-6; no clear D. There are 17 residues in the CDR3. Germline-derived CDR1 and CDR2 are SGHVS and FNYEAQ. Between the trimmed V and J ends, which lost 2 bases and 5 bases, there was a span of 16 bases.

V gene TRBV11-2 combines with J gene TRBJ1-2; the match to TRBD1 covers 11 bases. J gave up 4 bases and V 5 bases, and 9 bases lay outside the gene matches. This CDR3 is built from 16 residues. Germline V gene lookup returns CDR1 SGHAT and CDR2 FQNNGV. In DNA form, the CDR3 reads TGTGCCAGCAGCGTCGCGGGACAGGGGGGCGGCTATGGCTACACCTTC. This translates into CASSVAGQGGGYGYTF.

This chain links TRBV6-2 or TRBV6-3 with TRBJ1-1, with D tentatively TRBD1 (6 bases). The length of the CDR3 is 18 residues. V dropped 0 bases and J dropped 3 bases, with 20 bases sitting between them. Germline V gene lookup returns CDR1 MNHEY and CDR2 SVGEGT. The CDR3 spells CASSYSEGDHRADTEAFF. In nucleotides, the CDR3 is TGTGCCAGCAGTTACTCCGAGGGAGACCACAGGGCGGACACTGAAGCTTTCTTT.

This clonotype was seen just once. The chain combines TRBV13 with TRBJ2-7; D is unclear. V lost 0 bases and J 3 bases, leaving 12 bases between the germline ends. The CDR3 is made up of 15 amino acids. Per the germline V gene, CDR1 is PRHDT and CDR2 is FYEKMQ (reference sequence). The CDR3 nucleotides read TGTGCCAGCAGCTTAGGCTGGCAGGTAAACTACGAGCAGTACTTC. It encodes CASSLGWQVNYEQYF.

This clonotype was counted between two and nine times. The chain uses TRBV9 and TRBJ1-2; weak D call: TRBD1 (5 bases). Germline lookup yields CDR1 SGDLS and CDR2 YYNGEE. The CDR3 has 12 amino acids. The V gene lost 2 bases and the J gene lost 12 bases, with 14 bases spanning the gap. CDR3 nucleotides: TGTGCCAGCAGCGTCCTTGAAGCGGGGGACACCTTC. Its protein product is CASSVLEAGDTF.

The chain recombines TRBV12-3 or TRBV12-4 with TRBJ2-1, with D perhaps TRBD2 (5 bases). CDR3 size: 10 residues. Trimming took 8 bases from V and 13 from J, leaving 12 bases between them. The CDR3 sequence is CASGRETQFF. CDR3 DNA sequence: TGTGCCAGCGGGAGAGAGACCCAGTTCTTC.

V usage is TRBV7-2 and J usage is TRBJ2-3; weak D call: TRBD2 (5 bases). Germline V gene sequence: CDR1 SGHTA, CDR2 FQGNSA. The CDR3 contains 14 residues. Trimming cost V 4 bases and J 4 bases, with 12 bases left between them. The CDR3 nucleotides read TGTGCCAGCAGCTCCCGACAAGCGGCAGATACGCAGTATTTT. Residues: CASSSRQAADTQYF.

The chain links TRBV29-1 to TRBJ2-1; possible D gene TRBD2, 6 bases. The CDR3 runs 15 residues. CDR1 and CDR2 (germline): SQVTM, ANQGSEA. V lost 2 bases and J lost 5, with 16 bases in between. DNA of the CDR3: TGCAGCGTTGAATCCACTGGGGGGTTCGACAATGAGCAGTTCTTC. Translation: CSVESTGGFDNEQFF.

In DNA form, the CDR3 reads TGTGCCAGCAGCAAAGTAGCGGGAGGGCTTGGAGAGACCCAGTACTTC. As protein: CASSKVAGGLGETQYF. The genes are TRBV7-3 and TRBJ2-5; 11 nucleotides align to TRBD2. This CDR3 contains 16 residues. Germline CDR1 and CDR2: SGHTA and FQGTGA. V shed 5 bases, J shed 4 bases, and the junction held 9 bases outside the gene matches. Using reference TRBV7-3 and TRBJ2-5 for the parts outside the CDR3, the full variable domain is GAGVSQTPSNKVTEKGKYVELRCDPISGHTALYWYRQSLGQGPEFLIYFQGTGAADDSGLPNDRFFAVRPEGSVSTLKIQRTERGDSAVYLCASSKVAGGLGETQYFGPGTRLLVL.

The rearrangement links TRBV6-5 to TRBJ1-1; D is ambiguous. The germline V gene has CDR1 MNHEY and CDR2 SVGAGI. CDR3 length equals 11 residues. Between the trimmed V and J ends, which lost 10 bases and 4 bases, there was a span of 10 bases. This CDR3 is CATWESTEAFF. The CDR3 nucleotides are TGTGCCACCTGGGAGTCCACTGAAGCTTTCTTT.

This clonotype appeared a few times. The rearrangement links TRBV6-1 to TRBJ2-1; D might be TRBD1 (6 bases). CDR3 length: 13 residues. V was pared by 6 bases and J by 5 bases, with 11 bases between. Germline values: CDR1 MNHNS, CDR2 SASEGT. Here the CDR3 reads CASRDGGDNEQFF. In nucleotides, the CDR3 is TGTGCCAGCAGGGATGGGGGCGACAATGAGCAGTTCTTC.

The genes are TRBV3-1 and TRBJ2-5; 13 nucleotides agree with TRBD2. Germline assignment: CDR1 LGHDT and CDR2 YNNKEL (reference sequence). The CDR3 is made up of 17 amino acids. Unmatched junction bases numbered 9, after V lost 3 bases and J lost 5 bases. The CDR3 DNA is TGTGCCAGCAGCCACCAAAGGGGACTAGCGGGGCGGGAGACCCAGTACTTC. It specifies CASSHQRGLAGRETQYF.

This rearrangement joins TRBV28 to TRBJ2-5, with 8 bases that match TRBD1. The assigned J gene may be wrong: the sequence end matches TRBJ2-7 better. CDR1 and CDR2 (germline): MDHEN, SYDVKM. CDR3 length: 16 amino acids. In DNA form, the CDR3 reads TGTGCCAGCAGTCCCGGGACAGGAGCTCCCTACTACGAGCAGTACTTC. Encoded protein: CASSPGTGAPYYEQYF.

This clonotype was counted a few times. The V call is TRBV29-1, the J call TRBJ2-7; 7 nucleotides agree with TRBD1. The CDR3 sequence is 15 residues long. V lost 2 bases to trimming and J lost 2 bases; unmatched junction nucleotides: 9. Germline V gene lookup returns CDR1 SQVTM and CDR2 ANQGSEA. The CDR3 region has the DNA TGCAGCGTTGAACTCTTCGGGACAGAGACCTACGAGCAGTACTTC. This encodes CSVELFGTETYEQYF.

V and J are TRBV19 and TRBJ2-7, with 8 bases that match TRBD2. Germline V CDR1 and CDR2: LNHDA, SQIVND (reference sequence). This CDR3 spans 13 amino acids. Trimming cost V 5 bases and J 5 bases; bases outside gene matches: 5. CDR3 protein: CASSETSDNEQYF. Written as DNA, the CDR3 is TGTGCCAGTAGTGAGACTAGCGATAACGAGCAGTACTTC.

Points on this clonotype: An end of the junction does not agree with germline; a read error may underlie this. The chain joins TRBV7-7 to TRBJ2-1, with 14 positions matching TRBD2. Germline loops: CDR1 SSHAT, CDR2 FNYEAQ (reference sequence). The CDR3 runs to 16 residues. The DNA of the CDR3 is TGTGCTAGCAGCTTAGCTGGGACTAGCGGGAGTTCTGAGCAGTTCTTC. Its protein is CASSLAGTSGSSEQFF.

This clonotype was found a few times. The rearrangement joins TRBV20-1 to TRBJ2-1; D is perhaps TRBD1 or TRBD2 (6 bases each). Germline CDR1 and CDR2: DFQATT and SNEGSKA (reference sequence). Trimming removed 5 bases from V and 8 bases from J, with 16 bases in between. CDR3 size: 13 residues. CDR3 residues: CSAGGGPSDEQFF. The CDR3 DNA sequence: TGCAGTGCTGGAGGGGGGCCCTCGGATGAGCAGTTCTTC.

This clonotype was observed once. The rearrangement links TRBV24-1 to TRBJ2-1; 13 nucleotides align to TRBD2. The CDR3 runs 16 residues. The V gene end was trimmed by 0 bases and the J gene end by 5 bases; junction bases not matched to a gene: 0. The V gene's germline CDR1 is KGHDR and CDR2 SFDVKD. The CDR3 bases are TGTGCCACCAGTGATTTGGGGACTAGCGGGAACAATGAGCAGTTCTTC. Protein: CATSDLGTSGNNEQFF.